This T cell receptor beta chain was identified in a study of blood T cells in healthy people across ages. This clonotype was found once. Its target is unknown. A read error may explain this, as a much larger clone is one base away. PCR was performed a second time for about 7 to 12 cycles using a sample-barcoded 5' primer and a J-beta primer mix. Unique molecular identifiers of 12 random nucleotides labeled each cDNA. TCRdb passed the 5' RACE reads through MiXCR, listing each CDR3 protein once. The sample yields about 930,000 distinct CDR3 sequences, approximately 32% seen once. CDR3 length equals 15 residues. The germline V gene encodes CDR1 SGHTA and CDR2 FQGNSA. With V trimmed by 7 bases and J by 7 bases, 16 bases remained unmatched. Study-wide results and caveats: One million T cells yielded diversity estimates that were considered underestimates. Long-lived and aged donors differed, with more naive CD4+ cells and higher diversity in the long-lived.

Drawing of peripheral blood yielded about 9.8 milliliters from each donor. Separately, the same data were catalogued under a study of T cells of mothers and their children.

Sequenced input: blood. This chain links TRBV7-2 with TRBJ2-7, with 7 bases aligning to TRBD2. The source of this sequence is a woman between 35 and 50 years old in good health. For the CDR3, the DNA is TGTGCCAGCAAGGGAGGGCGGGGGTCGTACAATGAGCAGTACTTC. Residues: CASKGGRGSYNEQYF.